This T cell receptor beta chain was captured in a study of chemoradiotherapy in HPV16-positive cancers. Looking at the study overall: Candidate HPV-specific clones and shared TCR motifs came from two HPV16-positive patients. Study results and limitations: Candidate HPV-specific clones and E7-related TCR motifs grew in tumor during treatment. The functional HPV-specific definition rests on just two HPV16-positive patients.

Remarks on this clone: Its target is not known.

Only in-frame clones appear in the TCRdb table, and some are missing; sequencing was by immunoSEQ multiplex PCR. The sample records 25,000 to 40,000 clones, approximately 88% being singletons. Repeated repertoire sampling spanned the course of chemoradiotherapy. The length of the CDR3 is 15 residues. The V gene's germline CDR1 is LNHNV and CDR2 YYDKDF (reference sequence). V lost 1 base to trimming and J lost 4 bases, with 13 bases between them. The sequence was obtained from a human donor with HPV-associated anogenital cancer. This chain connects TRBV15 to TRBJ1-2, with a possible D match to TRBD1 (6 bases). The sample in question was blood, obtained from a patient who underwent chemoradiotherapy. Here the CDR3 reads CATSRAWGRSYGYTF. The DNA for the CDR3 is TGTGCCACCAGCAGAGCCTGGGGGCGCTCCTATGGCTACACCTTC. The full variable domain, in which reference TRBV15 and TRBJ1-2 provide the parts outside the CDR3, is DAMVIQNPRYQVTQFGKPVTLSCSQTLNHNVMYWYQQKSSQAPKLLFHYYDKDFNNEADTPDNFQSRRPNTSFCFLDIRSPGLGDTAMYLCATSRAWGRSYGYTFGSGTRLTVV.